Following are 32 T cell receptor beta chains from one sample sequenced in a study of T-cell reconstitution after alpha-beta-depleted transplantation in children. Unique molecular identifiers were used to barcode this TCRbeta library. TCRdb reanalysed the PCR reads using MiXCR and keeps one entry per CDR3 protein. The table includes some 490,000 distinct CDR3 sequences, approximately 12% detected once. Here the sequenced sample was PBMCs from the stem cell graft donor, taken from the stem cell graft. These receptors originate from a human donor who donated a stem cell graft to a child with combined immunodeficiency.

V and J are TRBV6-2 or TRBV6-3 and TRBJ1-5; D ambiguous. Germline V gives CDR1 MNHEY, CDR2 SVGEGT. CDR3 length: 14 amino acids. V lost 4 bases and J lost 4, with 11 bases in between. The CDR3 here is CASSSEGINQPQHF. CDR3 in DNA: TGTGCCAGCAGTTCGGAAGGAATTAATCAGCCCCAGCATTTT.

The sample holds a few counts of this clonotype. This chain uses TRBV5-1 with TRBJ1-5; TRBD1 matches at 8 bases. The ends lost 0 bases at V and 4 bases at J; junction bases unmatched: 6. The germline V gene has CDR1 SGHRS and CDR2 YFSETQ. This CDR3 has 16 residues. The CDR3 sequence is CASSLGPTGDNQPQHF. DNA of the CDR3: TGCGCCAGCAGCTTGGGTCCGACAGGGGATAATCAGCCCCAGCATTTT.

The chain is built from TRBV21-1 and TRBJ2-3; the D segment call TRBD1 is taken from the table without a DNA check. TRBV21-1 is a pseudogene segment. The CDR3 consists of 13 residues. The CDR3: CASSSRGVDTQYF. CDR3 nucleotides: TGTGCCAGCAGCTCCCGAGGGGTGGATACGCAGTATTTT.

The V call is TRBV12-3 or TRBV12-4, the J call TRBJ2-5; D is unclear. Trimming removed 10 bases from V and 2 bases from J, with 14 bases in between. This CDR3 is built from 13 residues. The CDR3 bases are TGTGCCACCGTCCAGATTCGGCAAGAGACCCAGTACTTC. It encodes CATVQIRQETQYF.

The V call is TRBV29-1, the J call TRBJ2-1; D is ambiguous. Germline CDR1 and CDR2: SQVTM and ANQGSEA. Trimming took 7 bases from V and 7 from J, leaving 20 bases between them. The CDR3 is 14 amino acids. CDR3 bases: TGCAGCGCCGAAGACTGGGAAAATAGTAATGAGCAGTTCTTC. This codes for CSAEDWENSNEQFF.

The CDR3 loop reads CASSKKLRDRSSRDSYNEQFF. Here the CDR3 DNA reads TGTGCCAGCAGCAAAAAACTCCGGGACAGAAGTAGTCGTGATTCCTACAATGAGCAGTTCTTC. V usage is TRBV13 and J usage is TRBJ2-1; 7 bases map to TRBD1. V shed 5 bases and J 1 base; nucleotides not matched to a gene: 23. The CDR3 is made up of 21 amino acids. Germline V gene sequence: CDR1 PRHDT, CDR2 FYEKMQ (reference sequence).

This clonotype was counted only a few times. The chain is built from TRBV7-2 and TRBJ2-7; D unclear. There are 14 residues in the CDR3. CDR1 and CDR2 (germline): SGHTA, FQGNSA. The germline V and J ends were trimmed by 5 bases and 0 bases, with 11 bases remaining between them. The DNA of the CDR3 is TGTGCCAGCAGCATCGAGCCCCACTCCTACGAGCAGTACTTC. As protein: CASSIEPHSYEQYF.

The rearrangement uses TRBV7-2 and TRBJ2-5; TRBD1 aligns across 7 bases. V gave up 0 bases and J gave up 5 bases; unmatched junction bases: 3. Germline loops: CDR1 SGHTA, CDR2 FQGNSA. The CDR3 has 14 amino acids. CDR3 DNA: TGTGCCAGCAGCTTAGCGACAGGGTGGGAGACCCAGTACTTC. Its translation is CASSLATGWETQYF.

This clonotype was picked up a small number of times. The rearrangement joins TRBV7-2 to TRBJ2-5; the match to TRBD1 covers 8 bases. The CDR3 spans 16 residues. Germline V gives CDR1 SGHTA, CDR2 FQGNSA. The junction had 7 bases not matched to a gene; V was cut back by 2 bases and J by 2 bases. CDR3 sequence: CASSLLGNRGQETQYF. The CDR3 bases are TGTGCCAGCAGCTTATTGGGGAACAGGGGGCAAGAGACCCAGTACTTC.

This clonotype was found a few times. The rearrangement links TRBV25-1 to TRBJ2-1, with D unclear. CDR1 and CDR2 from the germline V gene are MGHDK and SYGVNS. CDR3 length: 15 amino acids. The germline V and J ends were trimmed by 2 bases and 3 bases, with 11 bases remaining between them. The CDR3 sequence: CASSEIGPVYNEQFF. The CDR3 DNA follows: TGTGCCAGCAGTGAAATAGGGCCTGTCTACAATGAGCAGTTCTTC.

This clonotype was found many times. The genes are TRBV25-1 and TRBJ2-7; weak D call: TRBD2 (6 bases). Germline V gene lookup returns CDR1 MGHDK and CDR2 SYGVNS. V was trimmed by 4 bases and J by 7 bases, leaving 20 bases between them. The CDR3 length is 15 residues. CDR3 in amino acids: CASSAGTAGGKEQYF. The DNA of the CDR3 is TGTGCCAGCAGTGCTGGGACGGCCGGAGGGAAAGAGCAGTACTTC.

The CDR3 region has the DNA TGCAGCGTTGAAATGGGAGCTGACACTGAAGCTTTCTTT. This encodes CSVEMGADTEAFF. The chain uses TRBV29-1 and TRBJ1-1, with unresolved D. Trimming left V 2 bases short and J 3 bases short, with 10 bases between. The CDR3 spans 13 residues. The germline V gene has CDR1 SQVTM and CDR2 ANQGSEA. The full variable domain, its missing parts supplied by reference TRBV29-1 and TRBJ1-1, is SAVISQKPSRDICQRGTSLTIQCQVDSQVTMMFWYRQQPGQSLTLIATANQGSEATYESGFVIDKFPISRPNLTFSTLTVSNMSPEDSSIYLCSVEMGADTEAFFGQGTRLTVV.

The table lists this clonotype with a few counts. The genes are TRBV12-3 or TRBV12-4 and TRBJ1-2, with a weak D call TRBD1 (5 bases). Trimming pared 8 bases from V and 4 bases from J, leaving 26 bases between. This CDR3 is built from 17 residues. The CDR3 region has the DNA TGTGCCAGCCGACCGGGACGGGGTTTAGGGAGTACCTATGGCTACACCTTC. It codes for CASRPGRGLGSTYGYTF.

The chain has TRBV7-2 and TRBJ2-7, with D perhaps matching TRBD2 (6 bases). Trimming shortened V by 2 bases and J by 9 bases, and 8 bases separated the two germline ends. Germline loops: CDR1 SGHTA, CDR2 FQGNSA. The CDR3 is 11 amino acids. This CDR3 reads CASSLRGGQYF. The DNA for the CDR3 is TGTGCCAGCAGCTTAAGGGGAGGGCAGTACTTC.

A few counts support this clonotype. This sequence joins TRBV7-9 and TRBJ2-7, with D possibly being TRBD1 (6 bases). The germline V gene encodes CDR1 SEHNR and CDR2 FQNEAQ (reference sequence). The CDR3 runs 13 residues. V shed 5 bases and J shed 3 bases, with 11 bases lying between them. CDR3: CASSHGTSYEQYF. DNA for the CDR3: TGTGCCAGCAGCCACGGGACAAGCTACGAGCAGTACTTC.

The J gene is TRBJ2-7, the V gene TRBV7-8, with 8 bases fitting TRBD2. Germline CDR1 and CDR2: SGHVS and FQNEAQ. Trimming removed 7 bases from V and 3 bases from J; junction bases left unmatched: 11. This CDR3 region has 15 residues. CDR3 DNA: TGTGCCAGCAACTCGGGGGGGGGCCACGGCTACGAGCAGTACTTC. It encodes CASNSGGGHGYEQYF. Using reference TRBV7-8 and TRBJ2-7 for the parts outside the CDR3, the full variable domain is GAGVSQSPRYKVAKRGQDVALRCDPISGHVSLFWYQQALGQGPEFLTYFQNEAQLDKSGLPSDRFFAERPEGSVSTLKIQRTQQEDSAVYLCASNSGGGHGYEQYFGPGTRLTVT.

This chain connects TRBV12-3 or TRBV12-4 to TRBJ1-2; D is unclear. The CDR3 runs to 18 residues. The V end lost 6 bases, the J end lost 3 bases, and 26 bases lay between the germline ends. The CDR3 DNA reads as TGTGCCAGCAGCCCCCATATAAACCCGGGAGCCCTCGACTATGGCTACACCTTC. Protein product: CASSPHINPGALDYGYTF.

The chain has TRBV7-6 and TRBJ1-1, with D possibly matching TRBD1 (5 bases). The V gene's germline CDR1 is SGHVS and CDR2 FNYEAQ. This CDR3 has 15 residues. V shed 2 bases and J shed 2 bases, with 12 bases lying between them. CDR3 DNA sequence: TGTGCCAGCAGCTTATGGGGGGTGGAAAACACTGAAGCTTTCTTT. Translated: CASSLWGVENTEAFF. The full variable domain, with the rest looked up from reference TRBV7-6 and TRBJ1-1, is GAGVSQSPRYKVTKRGQDVALRCDPISGHVSLYWYRQALGQGPEFLTYFNYEAQQDKSGLPNDRFSAERPEGSISTLTIQRTEQRDSAMYRCASSLWGVENTEAFFGQGTRLTVV.

This chain links TRBV18 with TRBJ2-7; 8 positions match TRBD2. The CDR3 covers 15 residues. J gave up 2 bases and V 0 bases, and 3 bases lay outside the gene matches. Looked up from germline, CDR1 is KGHSH and CDR2 is LQKENI. CDR3 in DNA: TGTGCCAGCTCACCACCGGGACTAGTCGCCTACGAGCAGTACTTC. Its translation: CASSPPGLVAYEQYF.

The rearrangement uses TRBV12-3 or TRBV12-4 and TRBJ1-2; 9 positions match TRBD1. With V trimmed by 5 bases and J by 2 bases, 6 bases remained unmatched. The CDR3 has 15 residues. This chain's CDR3 is CASSAQGAFNYGYTF. In DNA form, the CDR3 reads TGTGCCAGCAGTGCACAGGGGGCTTTCAACTATGGCTACACCTTC.

The V gene is TRBV6-2 or TRBV6-3, the J gene TRBJ2-1; 7 bases line up with TRBD2. V was pared by 2 bases and J by 5 bases, with 9 bases of the junction left unmatched. In germline, CDR1 is MNHEY, CDR2 SVGEGT. This CDR3 has 16 residues. CDR3 nucleotide sequence: TGTGCCAGCAGTTACGAGTGGGAGGGCCCCGACAATGAGCAGTTCTTC. This sequence encodes CASSYEWEGPDNEQFF.

In this sample, this clonotype turned up a few times. A junction boundary mismatches the germline segment, possibly from a read error. The J gene is TRBJ2-3, the V gene TRBV20-1, with 8 bases identical to TRBD1. Germline V gives CDR1 DFQATT, CDR2 SNEGSKA (reference sequence). The CDR3 sequence is 14 residues long. CDR3 sequence reads: CRPPRTGSTYTQYF. CDR3 coding DNA: TGCAGGCCCCCCCGGACAGGGTCCACATATACGCAGTATTTT.

As concerns this clonotype: The junction and the germline gene differ at one end; a read error may be behind it. The chain has TRBV6-5 and TRBJ2-2; D is possibly TRBD1 (7 bases). CDR1 and CDR2 from the germline V gene are MNHEY and SVGAGI. The CDR3 totals 14 residues. The CDR3 region has the DNA TGTGCCTGCAGTTACCAGGGGGGAACCGGGGAGCTGTTTTTT. Protein product: CACSYQGGTGELFF.

This clonotype was detected a few times. This chain uses TRBV6-2 or TRBV6-3 with TRBJ2-3, with TRBD2 matching over 11 bases. Germline V gene sequence: CDR1 MNHEY, CDR2 SVGEGT. The J segment lost 3 bases and the V segment lost 5 bases, leaving 4 bases of the junction unmatched. This CDR3 is built from 15 residues. The CDR3 DNA is TGTGCCAGCAGTGTGACTAGCGGGGCGACAGATACGCAGTATTTT. It codes for CASSVTSGATDTQYF.

This clonotype was counted between two and nine times. The rearrangement joins TRBV6-1 to TRBJ2-3; 8 bases are shared with TRBD2. Germline-derived CDR1 and CDR2 are MNHNS and SASEGT. CDR3 length: 19 residues. The V segment lost 3 bases and the J segment 4 bases; nucleotides outside the gene matches: 18. In nucleotides, the CDR3 is TGTGCCAGCAGTGATTACCCCCCCTACGGGGGGGCTGGAGCAGATACGCAGTATTTT. Protein sequence: CASSDYPPYGGAGADTQYF.

V is TRBV3-1 and J is TRBJ2-3, with 10 nucleotides matching TRBD1. Trimming removed 4 bases from V and 2 bases from J; junction bases left unmatched: 6. The germline V gene has CDR1 LGHDT and CDR2 YNNKEL (reference sequence). The CDR3 consists of 16 residues. The CDR3 loop reads CASSRRQGAVTDTQYF. The CDR3 DNA sequence: TGTGCCAGCAGCCGTCGACAGGGGGCAGTCACAGATACGCAGTATTTT.

This clonotype was recorded at least ten times. V and J are TRBV6-5 and TRBJ2-1; D might be TRBD1 or TRBD2, each matching 6 bases. V was pared by 0 bases and J by 2 bases, with 11 bases between. Germline V lookup: CDR1 MNHEY, CDR2 SVGAGI. The CDR3 extends over 16 amino acids. This CDR3 is CASSYSGRGPYNEQFF. For the CDR3, the DNA is TGTGCCAGCAGTTACTCGGGCCGGGGGCCCTACAATGAGCAGTTCTTC.

Ten or more counts support this clonotype. The rearrangement uses TRBV5-6 and TRBJ2-5; 9 bases match TRBD1. Germline V gives CDR1 SGHDT, CDR2 YYEEEE. Trimming at V came to 1 base and at J to 7 bases, leaving 11 bases not matched to a gene. This CDR3 region has 16 residues. The CDR3 DNA reads as TGTGCCAGCAGCTTGACCCCACAGGGGGCTCTGGGGACCCAGTACTTC. It encodes CASSLTPQGALGTQYF.

This chain uses TRBV6-1 with TRBJ1-5; D might be TRBD1 (6 bases). Germline values: CDR1 MNHNS, CDR2 SASEGT. Trimming stripped 5 bases from V and 4 bases from J, with 18 bases between. This CDR3 comprises 16 residues. The CDR3 coding sequence is TGTGCCAGCAGTAAGGACAGCAGCTTTCCAAATCAGCCCCAGCATTTT. Translation gives CASSKDSSFPNQPQHF.

There are a few counts of this clonotype. The CDR3 nucleotides read TGCAGTGCTAGAGACGGGACTAGATGGTCCAATGAGCAGTTCTTC. Translated: CSARDGTRWSNEQFF. The chain employs TRBV20-1 and TRBJ2-1; 8 nucleotides line up with TRBD2. The CDR3 has 15 amino acids. The ends lost 0 bases at V and 6 bases at J; junction bases unmatched: 7. Germline loops: CDR1 DFQATT, CDR2 SNEGSKA (reference sequence).

In its sample, this clonotype was seen a few times. The rearrangement uses TRBV9 and TRBJ2-6; TRBD1 aligns across 7 bases. The CDR3 has 17 amino acids. Germline CDR1 reads SGDLS; CDR2 reads YYNGEE. V lost 4 bases and J lost 0; bases outside the gene matches: 7. The CDR3 loop reads CASSTRTGLSGANVLTF. CDR3 in DNA: TGTGCCAGCAGCACTAGGACAGGCCTCTCTGGGGCCAACGTCCTGACTTTC.

In this sample, this clonotype turned up many times. J is TRBJ1-2 and V is TRBV5-1; D not certain. CDR3 size: 15 residues. Looked up from germline, CDR1 is SGHRS and CDR2 is YFSETQ. The V end was cut by 2 bases, the J end by 5 bases, with 16 bases between. CDR3 amino acids: CASSFSLEWGYGYTF. The CDR3 DNA reads as TGCGCCAGCAGCTTTTCTCTGGAGTGGGGATATGGCTACACCTTC.